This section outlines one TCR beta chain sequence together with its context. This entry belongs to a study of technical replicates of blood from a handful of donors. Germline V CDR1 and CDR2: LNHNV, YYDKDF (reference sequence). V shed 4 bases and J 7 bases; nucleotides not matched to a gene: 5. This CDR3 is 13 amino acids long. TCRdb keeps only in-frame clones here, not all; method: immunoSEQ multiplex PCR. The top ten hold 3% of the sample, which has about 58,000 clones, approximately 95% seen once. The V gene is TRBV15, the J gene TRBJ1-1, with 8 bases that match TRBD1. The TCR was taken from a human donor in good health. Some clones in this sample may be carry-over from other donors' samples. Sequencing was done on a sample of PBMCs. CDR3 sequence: CATSTSTGVEAFF. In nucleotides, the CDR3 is TGTGCCACCAGCACGTCGACAGGGGTTGAAGCTTTCTTT. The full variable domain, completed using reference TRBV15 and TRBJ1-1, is DAMVIQNPRYQVTQFGKPVTLSCSQTLNHNVMYWYQQKSSQAPKLLFHYYDKDFNNEADTPDNFQSRRPNTSFCFLDIRSPGLGDTAMYLCATSTSTGVEAFFGQGTRLTVV.